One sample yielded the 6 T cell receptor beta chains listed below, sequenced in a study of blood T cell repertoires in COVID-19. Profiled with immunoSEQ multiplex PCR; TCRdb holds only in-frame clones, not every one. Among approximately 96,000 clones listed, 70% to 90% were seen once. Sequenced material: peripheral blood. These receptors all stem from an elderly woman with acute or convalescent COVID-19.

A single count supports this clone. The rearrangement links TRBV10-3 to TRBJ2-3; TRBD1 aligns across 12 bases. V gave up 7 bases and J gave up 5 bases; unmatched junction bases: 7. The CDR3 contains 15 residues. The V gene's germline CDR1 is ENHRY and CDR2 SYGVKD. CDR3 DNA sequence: TGTGCCATCAAGGCCGGGACAGGGGGCTTAGATACGCAGTATTTT. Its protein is CAIKAGTGGLDTQYF.

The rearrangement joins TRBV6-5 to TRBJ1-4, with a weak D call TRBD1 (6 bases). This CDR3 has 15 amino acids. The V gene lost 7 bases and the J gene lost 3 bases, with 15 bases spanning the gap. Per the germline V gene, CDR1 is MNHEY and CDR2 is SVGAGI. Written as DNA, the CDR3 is TGTGCCAGCACGACTACACAGGGATCTAATGAAAAACTGTTTTTT. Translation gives CASTTTQGSNEKLFF.

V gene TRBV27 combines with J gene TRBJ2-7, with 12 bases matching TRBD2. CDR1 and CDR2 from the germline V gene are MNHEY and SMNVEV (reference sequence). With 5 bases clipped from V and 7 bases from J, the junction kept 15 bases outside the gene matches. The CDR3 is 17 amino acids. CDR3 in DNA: TGTGCCAGCAGTCGACTTCCGACTAGCGGGAGTTCTGGGGAGCAGTACTTC. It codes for CASSRLPTSGSSGEQYF.

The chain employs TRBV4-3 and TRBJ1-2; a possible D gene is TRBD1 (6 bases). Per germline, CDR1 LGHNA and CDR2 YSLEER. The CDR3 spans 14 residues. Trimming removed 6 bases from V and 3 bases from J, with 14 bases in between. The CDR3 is CASSRTNRDYGYTF. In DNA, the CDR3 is TGCGCCAGCAGTCGCACGAACAGGGACTATGGCTACACCTTC.

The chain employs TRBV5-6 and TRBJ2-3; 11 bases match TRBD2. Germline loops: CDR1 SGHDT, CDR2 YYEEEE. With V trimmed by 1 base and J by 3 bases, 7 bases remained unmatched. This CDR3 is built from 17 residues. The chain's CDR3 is CASSLFSGTSGTDTQYF. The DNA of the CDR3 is TGTGCCAGCAGCTTGTTTTCTGGGACTAGCGGTACAGATACGCAGTATTTT.

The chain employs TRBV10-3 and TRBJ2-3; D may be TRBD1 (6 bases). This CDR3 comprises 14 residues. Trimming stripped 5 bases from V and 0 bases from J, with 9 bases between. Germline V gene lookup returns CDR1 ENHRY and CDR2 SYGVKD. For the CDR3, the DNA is TGTGCCATCAGTCCGGGACACAGCACAGATACGCAGTATTTT. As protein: CAISPGHSTDTQYF.